This passage covers 20 T cell receptor beta chains from one sample sequenced in a study of T-cell reconstitution after alpha-beta-depleted transplantation in children. A TCRbeta library incorporating unique molecular identifiers was prepared. In TCRdb, the PCR reads were re-called with MiXCR into one record per CDR3 protein. The sample includes around 480,000 distinct CDR3 sequences, around a third of them seen just once. The sequenced sample was PBMCs from the stem cell graft donor, obtained from the stem cell graft. The receptors derive from a human donor who donated a stem cell graft to a child with aplastic anemia.

This clonotype was seen a few times. The chain joins TRBV5-5 to TRBJ1-2, with D possibly matching TRBD1 (6 bases). Germline CDR1 is SGHKS and CDR2 is YYEKEE (reference sequence). This CDR3 is built from 14 residues. Deletions cut 1 base from V and 6 bases from J, with 13 bases between. The CDR3 reads CASSLYGGPDGYTF. The CDR3 bases are TGTGCCAGCAGCTTGTATGGGGGGCCGGATGGCTACACCTTC.

The chain has TRBV19 and TRBJ2-5, with D possibly matching TRBD1 (5 bases). CDR1 is LNHDA and CDR2 is SQIVND in the germline V gene (reference sequence). The CDR3 is 15 amino acids. Trimming left V 1 base short and J 2 bases short, with 11 bases between. The DNA of the CDR3 is TGTGCCAGTAGTATAGGGGGCTCTATACAAGAGACCCAGTACTTC. Encoded protein: CASSIGGSIQETQYF.

This clonotype was detected only a few times. V and J are TRBV29-1 and TRBJ2-1; 7 bases are shared with TRBD2. The junction had 6 bases not matched to a gene; V was cut back by 8 bases and J by 2 bases. The CDR3 is 13 residues long. The germline V gene encodes CDR1 SQVTM and CDR2 ANQGSEA. In DNA form, the CDR3 reads TGCAGCCTTCTAGCGGTCCCCTACAATGAGCAGTTCTTC. Translating gives CSLLAVPYNEQFF.

This clonotype was recorded a few times. The CDR3 DNA is TGTGCCAGCAGTTCCGGAGGACAGGGAGGACAGCCCCAGCATTTT. It is translated as CASSSGGQGGQPQHF. V usage is TRBV12-3 or TRBV12-4 and J usage is TRBJ1-5; 8 bases agree with TRBD1. This CDR3 has 15 amino acids. Losses at the gene ends were 4 bases for V and 7 bases for J; bases not matched to a gene: 9.

The genes are TRBV4-3 and TRBJ2-3, with a weak D call TRBD1 (6 bases). Trimming shortened V by 0 bases and J by 0 bases, and 7 bases separated the two germline ends. This CDR3 region has 15 residues. CDR1 is LGHNA and CDR2 is YSLEER in the germline V gene. The chain's CDR3 is CASSQDDRSTDTQYF. DNA of the CDR3: TGCGCCAGCAGCCAAGATGACAGGAGCACAGATACGCAGTATTTT.

This sequence joins TRBV12-5 and TRBJ2-3; 9 bases are a match to TRBD2. Unmatched junction bases numbered 5, after V lost 5 bases and J lost 2 bases. CDR1 and CDR2 from the germline V gene are LGHNT and FRNRAP. The CDR3 runs to 15 residues. CDR3 loop: CASGIGTSTTDTQYF. CDR3 DNA sequence: TGTGCTAGTGGTATAGGGACTAGCACCACAGATACGCAGTATTTT.

CDR3: CASSLFGAGRSSTDTQYF. The CDR3 nucleotides are TGTGCCAGCAGCTTATTCGGAGCGGGACGGTCAAGCACAGATACGCAGTATTTT. The chain links TRBV7-2 to TRBJ2-3; 7 bases line up with TRBD2. V trimming: 2 bases; J trimming: 0 bases; junction bases outside the gene matches: 11. Germline-derived CDR1 and CDR2 are SGHTA and FQGNSA. The CDR3 length is 18 residues.

This clonotype was counted between two and nine times. The gene calls are TRBV12-3 or TRBV12-4 and TRBJ2-1; D may be TRBD1 (5 bases). V lost 5 bases, J lost 2 bases, and 13 bases lay in between. CDR3 size: 15 residues. The CDR3 DNA is TGTGCCAGCAGTCTGGGGCGATCGCCCTACAATGAGCAGTTCTTC. It is translated as CASSLGRSPYNEQFF.

This clonotype was detected only a few times. The CDR3 loop reads CASSSLQGNHVGTEAFF. The CDR3 DNA sequence: TGTGCCAGCAGTTCACTGCAGGGGAACCACGTAGGCACTGAAGCTTTCTTT. This rearrangement joins TRBV12-3 or TRBV12-4 to TRBJ1-1; a possible D gene is TRBD1 (6 bases). The CDR3 has 17 residues. The V end was cut by 4 bases, the J end by 4 bases, with 22 bases between.

This clonotype was seen only a few times. The genes are TRBV12-3 or TRBV12-4 and TRBJ1-5; D unclear. This CDR3 contains 14 residues. Deletions cut 7 bases from V and 7 bases from J, with 17 bases between. This CDR3 is CASTSRGVAQPQHF. CDR3 sequence (DNA): TGTGCCAGCACCTCCCGAGGTGTTGCCCAGCCCCAGCATTTT.

This clonotype occurred a few times. CDR3 DNA: TGTGCCATCAAAGCGGCTAGCGGACACAATGAGCAGTTCTTC. It is translated as CAIKAASGHNEQFF. This rearrangement joins TRBV10-3 to TRBJ2-1; 7 bases are shared with TRBD2. The trim removed 7 bases at V and 5 bases at J, leaving 8 bases unmatched. CDR1 is ENHRY and CDR2 is SYGVKD in the germline V gene. The CDR3 totals 14 residues.

This clonotype was seen a handful of times. The rearrangement joins TRBV13 to TRBJ1-2, with D unresolved. V was cut by 2 bases and J by 2 bases, with 12 bases left in between. The CDR3 is 15 residues long. Germline V CDR1 and CDR2: PRHDT, FYEKMQ (reference sequence). The CDR3 DNA reads as TGTGCCAGCAGCTTAATGCCGGGAGCAAACTATGGCTACACCTTC. This sequence encodes CASSLMPGANYGYTF.

The genes are TRBV12-3 or TRBV12-4 and TRBJ1-6; D is unclear. Trimming removed 6 bases at V and 7 bases at J, with 10 bases between. This CDR3 contains 13 residues. CDR3 amino acids: CASSRASNSPLHF. Here the CDR3 DNA reads TGTGCCAGCAGCCGGGCCTCGAATTCACCCCTCCACTTT.

The chain couples TRBV20-1 to TRBJ2-3, with 7 bases that match TRBD1. CDR1 and CDR2 from the germline V gene are DFQATT and SNEGSKA (reference sequence). V was pared by 1 base and J by 2 bases, with 6 bases of the junction left unmatched. The CDR3 is 15 residues long. The CDR3 sequence is CSARAQTGITDTQYF. The CDR3 DNA is TGCAGTGCTAGAGCTCAGACAGGGATCACAGATACGCAGTATTTT.

The chain has TRBV7-2 and TRBJ2-1, with 7 bases fitting TRBD1. V lost 1 base, J lost 0 bases, and 3 bases stayed unmatched. The CDR3 sequence is 16 residues long. In germline, CDR1 is SGHTA, CDR2 FQGNSA. The CDR3, as DNA: TGTGCCAGCAGCTTAGGGACAGGCAGCTCCTACAATGAGCAGTTCTTC. This gives the protein CASSLGTGSSYNEQFF.

This clonotype occurred a few times. This chain uses TRBV18 with TRBJ2-7; the D is unclear. From germline, CDR1 is KGHSH and CDR2 LQKENI. The CDR3 is 13 amino acids. Trimming removed 1 base at V and 1 base at J, with 5 bases between. Written as DNA, the CDR3 is TGTGCCAGCTCACCACGGGGATCCTACGAGCAGTACGTC. Translation: CASSPRGSYEQYV.

The chain joins TRBV28 to TRBJ2-1; 11 nucleotides line up with TRBD2. This CDR3 has 15 residues. The germline gives CDR1 MDHEN, CDR2 SYDVKM. The ends lost 3 bases at V and 9 bases at J; junction bases unmatched: 7. CDR3 loop: CASSFIRLAGREQFF. CDR3 in DNA: TGTGCCAGCAGTTTCATAAGACTAGCGGGACGTGAGCAGTTCTTC.

This clonotype was seen only a few times. The chain is built from TRBV15 and TRBJ2-5; 8 nucleotides line up with TRBD2. The CDR3 runs to 15 residues. After removal of 1 base from V and 2 bases from J, the junction contained 3 bases not matched to a gene. Germline V gene data show CDR1 as LNHNV and CDR2 as YYDKDF (reference sequence). The CDR3 is CATSRGSGVQETQYF. CDR3 nucleotides: TGTGCCACCAGCAGAGGTAGCGGGGTACAAGAGACCCAGTACTTC.

There are a few counts of this clonotype. V and J are TRBV29-1 and TRBJ2-5; no reliable D call. CDR3 length: 14 amino acids. Trimming took 0 bases from V and 5 from J, leaving 13 bases between them. CDR1 is SQVTM, CDR2 ANQGSEA, per germline. The DNA for the CDR3 is TGCAGCGTTGAAGACCTTTCGAGCAGGGAGACCCAGTACTTC. Protein product: CSVEDLSSRETQYF. Full variable domain (remainder filled in from reference TRBV29-1 and TRBJ2-5): SAVISQKPSRDICQRGTSLTIQCQVDSQVTMMFWYRQQPGQSLTLIATANQGSEATYESGFVIDKFPISRPNLTFSTLTVSNMSPEDSSIYLCSVEDLSSRETQYFGPGTRLLVL.

The genes are TRBV11-2 and TRBJ1-1, with TRBD1 matching 8 bases. The CDR3 totals 18 residues. V shed 5 bases and J 1 base; nucleotides not matched to a gene: 15. Germline V gene data show CDR1 as SGHAT and CDR2 as FQNNGV. The CDR3 DNA reads as TGTGCCAGCAGCCTCGACGGGACAGGCCAACTGGGGAACACTGAAGCTTTCTTT. This sequence encodes CASSLDGTGQLGNTEAFF.